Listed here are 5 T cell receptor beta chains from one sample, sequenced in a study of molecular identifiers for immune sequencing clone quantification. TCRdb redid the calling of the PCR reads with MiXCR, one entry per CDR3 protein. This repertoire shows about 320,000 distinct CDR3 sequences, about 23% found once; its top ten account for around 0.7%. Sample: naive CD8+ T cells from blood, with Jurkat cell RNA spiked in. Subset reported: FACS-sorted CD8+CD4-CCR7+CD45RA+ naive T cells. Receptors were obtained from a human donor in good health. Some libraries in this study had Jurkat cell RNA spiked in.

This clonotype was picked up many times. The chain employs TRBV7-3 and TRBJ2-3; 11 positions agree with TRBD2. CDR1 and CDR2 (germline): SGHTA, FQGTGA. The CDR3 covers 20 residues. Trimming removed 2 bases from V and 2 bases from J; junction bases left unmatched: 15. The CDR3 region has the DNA TGTGCCAGCAGCTTAGTGTCGGGGACTAGCGGTGAATATGACACAGATACGCAGTATTTT. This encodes CASSLVSGTSGEYDTDTQYF.

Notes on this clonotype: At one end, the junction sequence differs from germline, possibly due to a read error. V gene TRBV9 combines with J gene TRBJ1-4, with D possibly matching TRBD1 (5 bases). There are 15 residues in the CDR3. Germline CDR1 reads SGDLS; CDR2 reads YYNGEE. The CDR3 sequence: CASNVAGSPNEKLFF. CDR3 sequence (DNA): TGTGCCAGCAACGTAGCAGGGTCTCCTAATGAAAAACTGTTTTTT. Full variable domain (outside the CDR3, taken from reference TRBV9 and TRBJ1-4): DSGVTQTPKHLITATGQRVTLRCSPRSGDLSVYWYQQSLDQGLQFLIQYYNGEERAKGNILERFSAQQFPDLHSELNLSSLELGDSALYFCASNVAGSPNEKLFFGSGTQLSVL.

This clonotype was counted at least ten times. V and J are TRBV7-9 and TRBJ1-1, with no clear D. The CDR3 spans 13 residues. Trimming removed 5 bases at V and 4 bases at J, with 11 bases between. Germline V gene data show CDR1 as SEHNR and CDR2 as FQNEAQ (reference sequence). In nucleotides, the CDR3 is TGTGCCAGCAGCCTAGGGCATGGCACTGAAGCTTTCTTT. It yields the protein CASSLGHGTEAFF. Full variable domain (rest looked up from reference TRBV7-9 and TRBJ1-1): DTGVSQNPRHKITKRGQNVTFRCDPISEHNRLYWYRQTLGQGPEFLTYFQNEAQLEKSRLLSDRFSAERPKGSFSTLEIQRTEQGDSAMYLCASSLGHGTEAFFGQGTRLTVV.

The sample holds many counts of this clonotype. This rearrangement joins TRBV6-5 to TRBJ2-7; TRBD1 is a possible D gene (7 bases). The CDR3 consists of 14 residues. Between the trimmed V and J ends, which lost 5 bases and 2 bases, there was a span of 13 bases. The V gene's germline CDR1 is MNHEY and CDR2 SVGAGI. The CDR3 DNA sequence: TGTGCCAGCAGTCCCGGCAGGGGGGCCTACGAGCAGTACTTC. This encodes CASSPGRGAYEQYF.

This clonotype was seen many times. The CDR3 DNA reads as TGTGCCAGCAGGATGACAGGAGCGATTGAAGCTTTCTTT. Translating gives CASRMTGAIEAFF. This chain uses TRBV5-6 with TRBJ1-1, with a possible D match to TRBD1 (6 bases). The V end lost 5 bases, the J end lost 7 bases, and 15 bases lay between the germline ends. The CDR3 covers 13 residues. Germline V gives CDR1 SGHDT, CDR2 YYEEEE.